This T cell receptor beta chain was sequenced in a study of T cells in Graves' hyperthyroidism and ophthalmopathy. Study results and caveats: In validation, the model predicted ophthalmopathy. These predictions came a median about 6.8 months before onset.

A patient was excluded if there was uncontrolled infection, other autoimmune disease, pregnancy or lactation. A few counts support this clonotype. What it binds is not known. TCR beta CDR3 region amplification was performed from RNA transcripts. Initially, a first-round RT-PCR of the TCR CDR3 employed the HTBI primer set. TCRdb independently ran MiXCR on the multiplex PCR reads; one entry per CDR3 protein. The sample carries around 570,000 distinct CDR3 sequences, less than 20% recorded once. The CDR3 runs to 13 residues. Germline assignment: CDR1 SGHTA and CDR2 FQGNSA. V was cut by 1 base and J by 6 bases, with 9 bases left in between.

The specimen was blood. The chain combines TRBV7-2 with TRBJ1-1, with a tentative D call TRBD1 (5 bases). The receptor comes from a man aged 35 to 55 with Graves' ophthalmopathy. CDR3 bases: TGTGCCAGCAGCTTAGGACAGTTTCCTGAAGCTTTCTTT. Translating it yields CASSLGQFPEAFF.